These 3 T cell receptor beta chains share one sample of origin, sequenced in a study of T cells after yellow fever vaccination. From the 5' RACE reads, TCRdb called clonotypes with MiXCR, one entry per CDR3 protein. The sample yields about 430,000 distinct CDR3 sequences, roughly a sixth seen once. The specimen comprised PBMCs, sampled before the yellow fever booster vaccination. All receptors come from a man between 18 and 29 years old who received the YFV17D yellow fever vaccine.

The rearrangement joins TRBV5-1 to TRBJ2-5; D may be TRBD1 or TRBD2 (7 bases each). The V end lost 4 bases, the J end lost 0 bases, and 22 bases lay between the germline ends. This CDR3 contains 18 residues. Per the germline V gene, CDR1 is SGHRS and CDR2 is YFSETQ. CDR3 loop: CASSLRGGQTRYQETQYF. In nucleotides, the CDR3 is TGCGCCAGCAGCCTGAGGGGGGGACAGACCCGCTACCAAGAGACCCAGTACTTC.

This clonotype was seen more than once but under ten times. The genes are TRBV6-2 or TRBV6-3 and TRBJ1-2; tentative D call: TRBD1 (5 bases). Trimming removed 5 bases at V and 8 bases at J, with 18 bases between. The CDR3 covers 14 residues. Germline V gene sequence: CDR1 MNHEY, CDR2 SVGEGT. CDR3 bases: TGTGCCAGCAGTCGCCTCGGGACCCTGTCCGGCTACACCTTC. Its protein product is CASSRLGTLSGYTF.

The CDR3 DNA reads as TGTGCCAGCAAAGAGTGGGAGACCCAGTACTTC. Its protein is CASKEWETQYF. The genes are TRBV6-2 or TRBV6-3 and TRBJ2-5; no clear D gene. The CDR3 totals 11 residues. Trimming pared 7 bases from V and 5 bases from J, leaving 8 bases between. Germline assignment: CDR1 MNHEY and CDR2 SVGEGT.